The entry below gives a single TCR beta chain sequence along with its context. This receptor's antigen is unknown. No much larger clone exists at a distance of one base, and base qualities are not known. Hyperthyroidism patients were newly diagnosed, had a disease duration of under 2 months, and were aged 18 to 65 years. Exclusion was applied to patients with uncontrolled infections, other autoimmune diseases, pregnancy or lactation. Diagnoses were established on the basis of clinical symptoms, serum thyroxine and TRAb, thyroid ultrasound, and orbital computed tomography. Blood from progressor patients was collected at the time of first diagnosis with hyperthyroidism, before any ophthalmopathy symptoms had appeared. PBMCs were isolated from about 9 ml of fresh peripheral blood by Ficoll-Paque density gradient centrifugation. Patients classed as progressors first received a Graves' hyperthyroidism diagnosis and then went on to develop ophthalmopathy during follow-up. Trizol reagent was used to extract total RNA, and RNA quality was then checked on an Agilent 2100 Bioanalyzer.

Amplification of TCR beta CDR3 regions was carried out from RNA transcripts. The first round of RT-PCR for the TCR CDR3 was performed with the HTBI primer set and the Qiagen OneStep RT-PCR kit. A second multiplex PCR round built the libraries, followed by size selection and purification. Paired-end sequencing of the libraries was performed with 100 bp reads on an Illumina HiSeq2000. In the original analysis: SOAPnuke was used to process the raw data, throwing out any read that contained adapters or uncalled bases, had a mean Phred below 15, or lacked an exact constant-primer or identifier match. High-quality paired reads were merged with COPE v1.2.5, and unique nucleotide sequences were defined as clonotypes. MiTCR v1.1 was used to align the clonotypes against IMGT TRBV, TRBD and TRBJ reference segments. The analysis was restricted to V-J combinations with a frequency above 0.0001, which together covered roughly 99% of the repertoires. A TCS score was defined as the ratio of F50 (clonal expansion) to E x V (chaos), with BLOSUM62-based TCRdist applied between CDR3 peptides within each V-J. Welch's t-statistics and random forest reduced approximately 520 V-J features to roughly 13, which were used in a naive Bayes classifier (R e1071). Using fastp at Q25 and MiXCR, TCRdb reprocessed the public reads and kept productive beta chains. Every entry covers one CDR3 protein and lists the most common genes and DNA from its rows. V and J calls and clone size were set by TCRdb, not the authors. A total of more than 300,000 distinct CDR3 sequences appear in this sample, roughly a sixth of them only once. The ten largest clones take up approximately 33% of the sample.

The record originates from a study of T cells in Graves' hyperthyroidism and ophthalmopathy (dated by TCRdb to the late 2010s). For the wider study: Peripheral blood was sampled at the time of initial diagnosis, prior to any treatment. TCR V-J signatures able to tell the groups apart were searched for in a discovery cohort of 90 to 100 patients, of whom around 42 had Graves' ophthalmopathy and about 60 had stable Graves' hyperthyroidism. An independent validation cohort of under 20 hyperthyroidism patients and more than 15 patients who later progressed to ophthalmopathy tested prospective prediction of ophthalmopathy. The 100 or so discovery patients were randomly divided into training and test sets at a 7:3 ratio. In addition, the study compared T-cell repertoires in thyroid tissue and in blood from about 6 Graves' hyperthyroidism patients. After blood sampling, hyperthyroidism patients were treated with methimazole at a starting dose of 30 mg daily, and ophthalmopathy patients were treated with high-dose intravenous methylprednisolone. According to the paper, TCR Vbeta CDR3 sequencing was carried out on around 140 peripheral blood samples, which came from approximately 41 ophthalmopathy, fewer than 80 hyperthyroidism and about 17 progressor patients. The full study reports these points: A model built on a 13 V-J signature distinguished ophthalmopathy from stable hyperthyroidism, reaching about 88% sensitivity and around 82% specificity in cross-validation and 80%/75% in testing. No statistical method was used to fix the sample size in advance, and group allocation was not hidden from the investigators. In validation, the model predicted progression to ophthalmopathy with about 71% sensitivity and approximately 72% specificity, a median of approximately 6.7 months before onset. Most expanded thyroid clonotypes (frequency above 0.001) were also detected in blood, suggesting blood repertoires may reflect thyroid immune responses.

The germline V gene provides CDR1 MNHNS and CDR2 SASEGT. The CDR3 holds 11 amino acids from the cysteine to the phenylalanine. The sequence is cut down to CDR3 DNA, 33 bases in frame from base 1. V and J are truncated by 7 bases and 6 bases respectively, leaving an intervening sequence of 9 bases. The chain employs TRBV6-1 and TRBJ1-1, with the D gene call left open. Sequencing was done on a sample of blood. This TCR was sampled from a woman in her 30s with Graves' hyperthyroidism that later progressed to Graves' ophthalmopathy. The nucleotide sequence is given as TGTGCCAGCATCAGCGGGTCTGAAGCTTTCTTT. This encodes CASISGSEAFF.